This T cell receptor (beta chain) was observed in a study of beta chain features in type 1 diabetes. About the study: What patients shared with healthy donors was a similar profile of age, gender and cell yields. Over all samples combined, 107,917,701 sorted cells were examined.

Expressed TCRB transcripts were sequenced after all isolated RNA was converted to cDNA. Measured with immunoSEQ multiplex PCR; TCRdb has only the in-frame clones, and not every one. Seen here are a few hundred thousand clones, 12% to 15% observed once, and the top ten hold 6.7%. From germline, CDR1 is KGHSY and CDR2 FQNENV. The CDR3 is made up of 15 amino acids. What was sequenced was central memory CD4+ T cells from blood. The chain carries TRBV16 and TRBJ2-5; the match to TRBD1 covers 8 bases. The J call may be faulty, since TRBJ2-7 better matches the DNA end. The clonotype was recovered from a man younger than 40 in good health. DNA for the CDR3: TGTGCCAGCAGCGCTAAGGCAGGGGGCTTGAACGAGCAGTACTTC. As protein: CASSAKAGGLNEQYF.